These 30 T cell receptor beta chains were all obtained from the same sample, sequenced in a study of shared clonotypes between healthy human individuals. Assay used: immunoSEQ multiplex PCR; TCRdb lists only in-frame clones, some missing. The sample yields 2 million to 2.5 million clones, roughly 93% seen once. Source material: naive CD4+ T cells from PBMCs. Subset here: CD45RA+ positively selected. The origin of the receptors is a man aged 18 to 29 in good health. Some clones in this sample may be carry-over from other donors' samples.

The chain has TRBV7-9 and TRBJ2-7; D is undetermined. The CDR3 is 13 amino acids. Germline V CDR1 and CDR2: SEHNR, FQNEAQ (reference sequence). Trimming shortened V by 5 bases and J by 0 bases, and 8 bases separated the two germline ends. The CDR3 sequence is CASSTRLSYEQYF. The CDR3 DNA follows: TGTGCCAGCAGCACCCGCCTCTCCTACGAGCAGTACTTC.

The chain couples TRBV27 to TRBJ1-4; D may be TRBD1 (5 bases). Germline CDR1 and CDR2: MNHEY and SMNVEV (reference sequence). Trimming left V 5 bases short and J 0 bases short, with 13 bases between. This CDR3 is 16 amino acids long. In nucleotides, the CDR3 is TGTGCCAGCAGTCCCCGGGGGGGGGCAACTAATGAAAAACTGTTTTTT. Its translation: CASSPRGGATNEKLFF.

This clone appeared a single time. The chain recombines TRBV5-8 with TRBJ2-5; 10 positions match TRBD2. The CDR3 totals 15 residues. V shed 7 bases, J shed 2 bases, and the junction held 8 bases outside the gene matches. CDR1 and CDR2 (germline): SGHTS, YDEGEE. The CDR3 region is CASGLGLAAQETQYF. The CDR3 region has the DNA TGTGCCAGCGGACTAGGACTAGCGGCTCAAGAGACCCAGTACTTC. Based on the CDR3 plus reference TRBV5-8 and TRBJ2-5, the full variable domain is EAGVTQSPTHLIKTRGQQATLRCSPISGHTSVYWYQQALGLGLQFLLWYDEGEERNRGNFPPRFSGRQFPNYSSELNVNALELEDSALYLCASGLGLAAQETQYFGPGTRLLVL.

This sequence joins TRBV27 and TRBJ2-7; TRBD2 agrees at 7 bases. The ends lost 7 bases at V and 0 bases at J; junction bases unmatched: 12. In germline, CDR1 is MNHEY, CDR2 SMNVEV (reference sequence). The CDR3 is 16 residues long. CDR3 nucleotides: TGTGCCAGCACTCCCCTACGGGGGGTGATCTCCTACGAGCAGTACTTC. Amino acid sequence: CASTPLRGVISYEQYF.

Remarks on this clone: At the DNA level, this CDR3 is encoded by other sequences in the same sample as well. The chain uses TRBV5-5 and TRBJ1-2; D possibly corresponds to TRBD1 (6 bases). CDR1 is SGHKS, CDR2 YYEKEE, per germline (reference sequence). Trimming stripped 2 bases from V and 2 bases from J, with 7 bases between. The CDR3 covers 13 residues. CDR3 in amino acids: CASSFDRNYGYTF. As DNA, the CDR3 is TGTGCCAGCAGCTTTGACAGGAACTATGGCTACACCTTC. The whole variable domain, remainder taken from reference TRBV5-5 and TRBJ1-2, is DAGVTQSPTHLIKTRGQQVTLRCSPISGHKSVSWYQQVLGQGPQFIFQYYEKEERGRGNFPDRFSARQFPNYSSELNVNALLLGDSALYLCASSFDRNYGYTFGSGTRLTVV.

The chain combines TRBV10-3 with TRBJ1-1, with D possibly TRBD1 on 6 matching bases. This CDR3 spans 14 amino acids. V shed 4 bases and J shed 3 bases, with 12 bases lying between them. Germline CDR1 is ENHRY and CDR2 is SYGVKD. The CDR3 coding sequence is TGTGCCATCAGTGTGGGAGGGGGGGACACTGAAGCTTTCTTT. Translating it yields CAISVGGGDTEAFF.

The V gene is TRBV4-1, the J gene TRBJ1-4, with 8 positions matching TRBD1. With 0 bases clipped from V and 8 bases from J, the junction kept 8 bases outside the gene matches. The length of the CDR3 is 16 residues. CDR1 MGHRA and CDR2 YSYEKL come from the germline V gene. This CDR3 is CASSQEPGQGYEKLFF. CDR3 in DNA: TGCGCCAGCAGCCAAGAGCCCGGACAGGGATACGAAAAACTGTTTTTT.

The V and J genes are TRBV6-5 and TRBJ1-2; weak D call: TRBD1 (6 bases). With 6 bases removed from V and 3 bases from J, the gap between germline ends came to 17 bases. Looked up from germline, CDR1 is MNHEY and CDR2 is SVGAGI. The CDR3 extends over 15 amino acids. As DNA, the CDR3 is TGTGCCAGCAGGACCAACGGGGGCGCCGACTATGGCTACACCTTC. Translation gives CASRTNGGADYGYTF.

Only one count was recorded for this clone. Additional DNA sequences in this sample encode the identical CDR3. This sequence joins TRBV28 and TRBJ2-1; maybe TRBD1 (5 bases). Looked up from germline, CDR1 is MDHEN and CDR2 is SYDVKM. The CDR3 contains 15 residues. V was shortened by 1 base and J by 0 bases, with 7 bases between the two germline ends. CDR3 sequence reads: CASSLSGPSYNEQFF. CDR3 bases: TGTGCCAGCAGTTTATCAGGGCCCTCCTACAATGAGCAGTTCTTC.

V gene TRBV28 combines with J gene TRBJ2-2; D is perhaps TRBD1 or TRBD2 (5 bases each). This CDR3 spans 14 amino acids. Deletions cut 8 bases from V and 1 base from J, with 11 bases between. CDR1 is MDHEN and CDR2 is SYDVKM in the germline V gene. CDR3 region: CASPGPGNTGELFF. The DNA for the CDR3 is TGTGCCAGCCCGGGACCGGGGAACACCGGGGAGCTGTTTTTT.

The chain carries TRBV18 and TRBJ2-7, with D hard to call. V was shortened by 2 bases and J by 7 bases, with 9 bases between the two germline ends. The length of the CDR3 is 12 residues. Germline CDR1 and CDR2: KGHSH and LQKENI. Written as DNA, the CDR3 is TGTGCCAGCTCACCAAATGACTTGGAGCAGTACTTC. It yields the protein CASSPNDLEQYF.

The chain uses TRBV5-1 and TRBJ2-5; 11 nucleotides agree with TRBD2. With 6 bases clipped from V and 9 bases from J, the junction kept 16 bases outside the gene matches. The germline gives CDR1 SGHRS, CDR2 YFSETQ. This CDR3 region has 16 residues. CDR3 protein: CASTGTSGPDWGSQYF. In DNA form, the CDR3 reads TGCGCCAGCACGGGGACTAGCGGTCCCGATTGGGGGTCCCAGTACTTC.

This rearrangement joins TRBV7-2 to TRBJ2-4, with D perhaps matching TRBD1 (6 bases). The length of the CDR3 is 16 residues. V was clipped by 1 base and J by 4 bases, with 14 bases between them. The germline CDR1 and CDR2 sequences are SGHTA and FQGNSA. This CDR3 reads CASSLEVRTAKNIQYF. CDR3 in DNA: TGTGCCAGCAGCTTAGAGGTGCGGACAGCAAAAAACATTCAGTACTTC.

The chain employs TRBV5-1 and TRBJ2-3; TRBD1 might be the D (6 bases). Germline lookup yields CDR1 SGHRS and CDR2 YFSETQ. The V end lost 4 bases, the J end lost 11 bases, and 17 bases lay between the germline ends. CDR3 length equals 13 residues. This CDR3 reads CASSNPDGTRQYF. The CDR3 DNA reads TGCGCCAGCAGCAACCCAGACGGGACACGGCAGTATTTT.

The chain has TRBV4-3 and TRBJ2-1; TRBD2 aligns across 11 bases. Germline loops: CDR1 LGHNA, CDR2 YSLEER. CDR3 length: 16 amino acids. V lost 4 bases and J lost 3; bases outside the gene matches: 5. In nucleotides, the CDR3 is TGCGCCAGCAGCCGGGGACTAGCGGCCGTCTACAATGAGCAGTTCTTC. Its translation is CASSRGLAAVYNEQFF.

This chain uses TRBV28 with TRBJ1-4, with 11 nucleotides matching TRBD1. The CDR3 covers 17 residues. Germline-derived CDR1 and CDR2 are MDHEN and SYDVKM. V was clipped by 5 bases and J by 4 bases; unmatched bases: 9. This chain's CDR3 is CASSIYMGTGGNEKLFF. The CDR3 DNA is TGTGCCAGCAGTATATATATGGGGACAGGGGGTAATGAAAAACTGTTTTTT.

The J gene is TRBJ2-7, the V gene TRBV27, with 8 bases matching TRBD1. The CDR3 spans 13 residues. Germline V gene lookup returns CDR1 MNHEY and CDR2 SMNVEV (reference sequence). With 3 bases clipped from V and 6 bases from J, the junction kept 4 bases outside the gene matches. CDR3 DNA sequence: TGTGCCAGCAGTTTCTCAGGGGGCCGCGAGCAGTACTTC. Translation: CASSFSGGREQYF.

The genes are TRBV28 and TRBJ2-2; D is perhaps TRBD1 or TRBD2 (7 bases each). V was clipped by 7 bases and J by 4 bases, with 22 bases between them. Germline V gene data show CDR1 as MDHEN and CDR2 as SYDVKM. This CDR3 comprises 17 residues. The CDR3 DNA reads TGTGCCAGCACCCACTTGGGGGGCAGGGGGGGCACCGGGGAGCTGTTTTTT. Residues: CASTHLGGRGGTGELFF.

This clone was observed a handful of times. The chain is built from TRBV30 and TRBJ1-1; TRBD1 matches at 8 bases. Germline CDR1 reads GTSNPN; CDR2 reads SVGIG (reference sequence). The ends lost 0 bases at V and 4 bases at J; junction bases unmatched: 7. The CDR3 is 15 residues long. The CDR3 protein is CAWSVPGQGGTEAFF. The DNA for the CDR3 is TGTGCCTGGAGTGTACCAGGACAGGGTGGCACTGAAGCTTTCTTT. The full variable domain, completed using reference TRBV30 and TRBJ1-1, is SQTIHQWPATLVQPVGSPLSLECTVEGTSNPNLYWYRQAAGRGLQLLFYSVGIGQISSEVPQNLSASRPQDRQFILSSKKLLLSDSGFYLCAWSVPGQGGTEAFFGQGTRLTVV.

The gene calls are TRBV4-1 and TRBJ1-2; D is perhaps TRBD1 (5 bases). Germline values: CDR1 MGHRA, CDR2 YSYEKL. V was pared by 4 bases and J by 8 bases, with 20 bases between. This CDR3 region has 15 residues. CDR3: CASSPIWRGAGGYTF. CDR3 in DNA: TGCGCCAGCAGCCCGATTTGGAGGGGCGCGGGAGGCTACACCTTC.

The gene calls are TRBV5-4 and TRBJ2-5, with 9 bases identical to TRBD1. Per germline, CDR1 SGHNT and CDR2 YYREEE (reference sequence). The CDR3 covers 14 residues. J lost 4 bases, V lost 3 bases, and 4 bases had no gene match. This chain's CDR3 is CASSWTGVGETQYF. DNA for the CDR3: TGTGCCAGCAGCTGGACAGGGGTTGGAGAGACCCAGTACTTC. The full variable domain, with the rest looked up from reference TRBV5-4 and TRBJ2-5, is ETGVTQSPTHLIKTRGQQVTLRCSSQSGHNTVSWYQQALGQGPQFIFQYYREEENGRGNFPPRFSGLQFPNYSSELNVNALELDDSALYLCASSWTGVGETQYFGPGTRLLVL.

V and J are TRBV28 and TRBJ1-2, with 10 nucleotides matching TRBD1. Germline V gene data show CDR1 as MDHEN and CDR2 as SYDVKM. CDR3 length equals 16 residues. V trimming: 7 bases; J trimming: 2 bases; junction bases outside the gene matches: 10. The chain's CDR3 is CASNLPPGQGNYGYTF. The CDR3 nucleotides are TGTGCCAGCAACCTCCCCCCGGGACAGGGGAACTATGGCTACACCTTC.

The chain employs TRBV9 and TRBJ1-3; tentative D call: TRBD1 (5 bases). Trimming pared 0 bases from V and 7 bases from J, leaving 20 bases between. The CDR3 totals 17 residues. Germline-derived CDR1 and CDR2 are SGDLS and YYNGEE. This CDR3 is CASSVDGTPLRSNTIYF. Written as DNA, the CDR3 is TGTGCCAGCAGCGTAGATGGGACTCCCTTAAGGAGTAACACCATATATTTT.

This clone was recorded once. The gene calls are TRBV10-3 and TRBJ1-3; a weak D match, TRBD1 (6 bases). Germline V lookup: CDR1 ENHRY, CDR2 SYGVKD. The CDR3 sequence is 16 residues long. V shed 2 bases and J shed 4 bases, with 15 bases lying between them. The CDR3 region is CAISEGRGLSGNTIYF. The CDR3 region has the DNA TGTGCCATCAGTGAGGGCCGGGGGCTCTCCGGAAACACCATATATTTT.

The CDR3 region is CAGRLAGAPSSYNEQFF. CDR3 nucleotide sequence: TGCGCCGGTCGACTAGCGGGAGCGCCAAGCTCCTACAATGAGCAGTTCTTC. The gene calls are TRBV10-1 and TRBJ2-1, with 12 bases matching TRBD2. CDR1 is WNHNN and CDR2 is SYGVQD in the germline V gene (reference sequence). There are 17 residues in the CDR3. V gave up 11 bases and J gave up 0 bases; unmatched junction bases: 11.

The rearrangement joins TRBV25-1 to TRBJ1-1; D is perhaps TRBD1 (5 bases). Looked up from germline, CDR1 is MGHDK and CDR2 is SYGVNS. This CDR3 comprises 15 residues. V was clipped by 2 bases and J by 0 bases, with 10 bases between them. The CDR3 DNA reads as TGTGCCAGCAGTGAAGCGGGACGGATGAACACTGAAGCTTTCTTT. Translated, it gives CASSEAGRMNTEAFF. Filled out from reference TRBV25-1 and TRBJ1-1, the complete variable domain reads EADIYQTPRYLVIGTGKKITLECSQTMGHDKMYWYQQDPGMELHLIHYSYGVNSTEKGDLSSESTVSRIRTEHFPLTLESARPSHTSQYLCASSEAGRMNTEAFFGQGTRLTVV.

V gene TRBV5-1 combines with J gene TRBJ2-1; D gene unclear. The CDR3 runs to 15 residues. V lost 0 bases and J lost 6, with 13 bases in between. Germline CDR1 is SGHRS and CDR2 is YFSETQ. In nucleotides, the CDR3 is TGCGCCAGCAGCTTGGTGGGGTACCCGGGCAATGAGCAGTTCTTC. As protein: CASSLVGYPGNEQFF.

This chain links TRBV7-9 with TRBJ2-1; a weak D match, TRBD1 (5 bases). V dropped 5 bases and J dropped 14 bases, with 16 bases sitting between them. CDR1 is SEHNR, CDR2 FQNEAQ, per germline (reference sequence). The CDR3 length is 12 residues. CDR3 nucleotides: TGTGCCAGCAGCCGGAGACCGGACACCAAGTTCTTC. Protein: CASSRRPDTKFF.

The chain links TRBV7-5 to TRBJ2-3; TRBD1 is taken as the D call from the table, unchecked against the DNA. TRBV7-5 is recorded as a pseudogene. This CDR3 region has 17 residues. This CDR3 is CVRSLFRDRGLTDTQYF. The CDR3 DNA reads TGTGTCAGAAGCCTATTCCGGGACAGGGGGCTAACAGATACGCAGTATTTT.

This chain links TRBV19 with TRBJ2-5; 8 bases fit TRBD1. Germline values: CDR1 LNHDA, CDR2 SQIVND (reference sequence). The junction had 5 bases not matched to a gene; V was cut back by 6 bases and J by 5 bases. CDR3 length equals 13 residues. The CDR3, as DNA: TGTGCCAGTAGGCAGACAGGGGCCGAGACCCAGTACTTC. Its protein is CASRQTGAETQYF.